The 7 T cell receptor beta chains listed next were all sequenced from one sample in a study of blood T cell repertoires in COVID-19. Clones were sequenced by immunoSEQ multiplex PCR, and TCRdb holds only the in-frame ones, with some missing. Seen here are about 180,000 clones, roughly 87% observed once, and the top ten hold around 1.3%. Sequencing was performed on PBMCs or T cells enriched from blood (not recorded which). Source of these receptors: a human donor with acute COVID-19. The donor label of this sample is uncertain.

The chain recombines TRBV11-2 with TRBJ1-2; 7 bases are a match to TRBD1. CDR1 SGHAT and CDR2 FQNNGV come from the germline V gene. The CDR3 loop spans 13 amino acids. Germline trimming cut 5 bases from V and 5 bases from J; bases unmatched to any gene: 5. The CDR3 DNA reads TGTGCCAGCAGCCGACAGGGCGAATATGGCTACACCTTC. The encoded protein is CASSRQGEYGYTF.

DNA for the CDR3: TGTGCCAGCAGAAAAGCCGCCATGGGACAGGGGAGGGGAGATACGCAGTATTTT. Protein: CASRKAAMGQGRGDTQYF. The chain links TRBV7-9 to TRBJ2-3, with 10 bases aligning to TRBD1. V shed 6 bases, J shed 5 bases, and the junction held 17 bases outside the gene matches. The CDR3 extends over 18 amino acids. Germline values: CDR1 SEHNR, CDR2 FQNEAQ (reference sequence).

The chain recombines TRBV9 with TRBJ2-1, with 11 bases fitting TRBD2. The trim removed 7 bases at V and 0 bases at J, leaving 6 bases unmatched. The CDR3 covers 16 residues. Germline CDR1 reads SGDLS; CDR2 reads YYNGEE. The CDR3 nucleotides are TGTGCCAGCGGTGGGACTAGCGGTGGCTCCTACAATGAGCAGTTCTTC. Amino acids: CASGGTSGGSYNEQFF. The whole variable domain, filled in from reference TRBV9 and TRBJ2-1, reads DSGVTQTPKHLITATGQRVTLRCSPRSGDLSVYWYQQSLDQGLQFLIQYYNGEERAKGNILERFSAQQFPDLHSELNLSSLELGDSALYFCASGGTSGGSYNEQFFGPGTRLTVL.

The rearrangement joins TRBV7-9 to TRBJ2-5; weak D call: TRBD2 (6 bases). Per the germline V gene, CDR1 is SEHNR and CDR2 is FQNEAQ (reference sequence). This CDR3 comprises 14 residues. V was clipped by 1 base and J by 5 bases, with 11 bases between them. CDR3: CASSLGLAVETQYF. The CDR3, as DNA: TGTGCCAGCAGCTTAGGGTTAGCGGTGGAGACCCAGTACTTC.

The J gene is TRBJ2-4, the V gene TRBV20-1; possible D gene TRBD1, 5 bases. The ends were cut back, 3 bases at V and 0 bases at J, with 9 bases in the middle. The CDR3 runs to 14 residues. CDR1 is DFQATT, CDR2 SNEGSKA, per germline (reference sequence). CDR3 sequence: CSASDSEAKNIQYF. The CDR3 DNA reads as TGCAGTGCTAGTGACAGTGAAGCCAAAAACATTCAGTACTTC.

This clone came up a few times. The chain uses TRBV10-3 and TRBJ2-5; 14 nucleotides match TRBD2. V was clipped by 8 bases and J by 3 bases; unmatched bases: 5. In germline, CDR1 is ENHRY, CDR2 SYGVKD. This CDR3 has 15 amino acids. CDR3 DNA sequence: TGTGCCATCCGGAAGACTAGCGGGGGGGAAGAGACCCAGTACTTC. Protein sequence: CAIRKTSGGEETQYF.

The genes are TRBV2 and TRBJ1-6; TRBD1 matches 9 bases. J lost 13 bases, V lost 6 bases, and 16 bases had no gene match. Germline V gene sequence: CDR1 SNHLY, CDR2 FYNNEI. The CDR3 length is 16 residues. The CDR3 loop is CASREPNTGGRWPLHF. CDR3 DNA sequence: TGTGCCAGCAGGGAACCTAATACAGGGGGCCGATGGCCCCTCCACTTT.